The clone carrying this T cell receptor (beta chain) was seen a few times. This CDR3 spans 13 amino acids. The junction had 13 bases not matched to a gene; V was cut back by 6 bases and J by 15 bases. Germline values: CDR1 DFQATT, CDR2 SNEGSKA (reference sequence). The data were taken from a study of T-cell reconstitution after alpha-beta-depleted transplantation in children. Unique molecular identifiers featured in how the TCRbeta library was prepared. MiXCR was run by TCRdb on the PCR reads, yielding one entry per CDR3 protein. Of about 160,000 distinct CDR3 sequences listed, approximately 12% are singletons.

The chain is built from TRBV20-1 and TRBJ2-1, with 11 bases that match TRBD2. This TCR derives from a boy aged 2 to 9 with acute myeloid leukemia, due to receive a stem cell transplant. This sample comprised PBMCs, obtained before TCRalphabeta/CD19-depleted stem cell transplant. The CDR3 sequence: CSAHPTSGREWFF. In nucleotides, the CDR3 is TGCAGTGCCCATCCTACTAGCGGGAGAGAGTGGTTCTTC.